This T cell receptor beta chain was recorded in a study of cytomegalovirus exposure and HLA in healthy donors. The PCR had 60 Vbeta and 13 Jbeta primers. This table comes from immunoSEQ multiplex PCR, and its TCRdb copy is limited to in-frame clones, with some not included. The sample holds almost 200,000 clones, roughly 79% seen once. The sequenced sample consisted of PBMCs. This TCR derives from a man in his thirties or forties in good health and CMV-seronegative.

The CDR3 reads CASMFVSGGGRDAPGRHEQFF. The CDR3 nucleotides are TGCGCCAGCATGTTTGTCTCGGGGGGTGGAAGGGACGCCCCAGGGCGGCATGAGCAGTTCTTC. The chain is built from TRBV4-1 and TRBJ2-1; 7 positions match TRBD2. The CDR3 spans 21 residues. Germline V gene data show CDR1 as MGHRA and CDR2 as YSYEKL. With V trimmed by 7 bases and J by 8 bases, 32 bases remained unmatched.